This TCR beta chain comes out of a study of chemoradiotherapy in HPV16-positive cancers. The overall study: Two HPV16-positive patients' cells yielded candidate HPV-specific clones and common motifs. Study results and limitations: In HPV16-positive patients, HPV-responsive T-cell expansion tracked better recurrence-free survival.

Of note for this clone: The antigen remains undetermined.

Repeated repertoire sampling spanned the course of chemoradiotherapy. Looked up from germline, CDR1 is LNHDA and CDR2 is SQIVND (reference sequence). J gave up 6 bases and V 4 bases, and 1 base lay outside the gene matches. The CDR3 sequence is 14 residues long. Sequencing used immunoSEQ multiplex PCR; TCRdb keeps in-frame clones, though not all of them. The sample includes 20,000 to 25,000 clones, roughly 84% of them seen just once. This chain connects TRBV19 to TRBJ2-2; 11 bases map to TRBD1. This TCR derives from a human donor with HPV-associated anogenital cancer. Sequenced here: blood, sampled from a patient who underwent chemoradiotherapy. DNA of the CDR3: TGTGCCAGTAGTAGGACAGGGGGCTCCGGGGAGCTGTTTTTT. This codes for CASSRTGGSGELFF.